Included here is one T cell receptor beta chain sequence, with context. Its antigen remains unknown. The data originate from a study of monozygotic twins with inflammatory bowel disease. Notes on the study in general: People with IBD had fewer clonotypes in common with others than healthy twins did, especially with disease activity. Immunosuppressive treatment differences may have increased patient repertoire variability. Differing T cell subtypes remained indistinguishable.

From germline, CDR1 is ENHRY and CDR2 SYGVKD. This CDR3 is 13 amino acids long. TCRdb derives one entry per CDR3 protein from the 5' RACE reads, leaving out DNA. Listed are approximately 200,000 distinct CDR3 sequences; about 8% falls within the top ten. Collection of an approximately 2.5 ml blood sample took place per donor. This TCR came from a human donor with ulcerative colitis or Crohn's disease, or a healthy co-twin of an affected twin (not recorded which). The source material was blood. This chain uses TRBV10-3 with TRBJ1-1; TCRdb lists TRBD1, though no DNA is available to test this call. CDR3 amino acids: CAISERREKGAFF.